This TCR beta chain was obtained from a study of blood T cell repertoires in COVID-19. Looking at the study overall: T cells, B-cell-depleted T cells, or PBMCs provided the cDNA or gDNA that served as material.

Original handling: Reference gene primer amplification gave nucleated cell count estimates. Sequencing used immunoSEQ multiplex PCR; TCRdb keeps in-frame clones, though not all of them. D and trimming come from the DNA, and the V and J calls and clone size come from that table. The table records fewer than 150,000 clones, 85% of them present only once. The CDR3 loop spans 13 amino acids. Germline lookup yields CDR1 LGHDT and CDR2 YNNKEL (reference sequence). Trimming took off 2 bases at V and 2 bases at J, with 4 bases between the two ends. This sequence originates from a man in his fifties with acute or convalescent COVID-19. Sequencing was carried out using peripheral blood. The V and J genes are TRBV3-1 (or the pseudogene TRBV3-2) and TRBJ1-3; no clear D. CDR3 region: CASSQTAGNTIYF. The CDR3 DNA is TGTGCCAGCAGCCAAACGGCTGGAAACACCATATATTTT.